The source of this T cell receptor (beta chain) is a study of T cells in Graves' hyperthyroidism and ophthalmopathy. Study results and limitations: Blood samples included most of the expanded thyroid clonotypes exceeding 0.001.

The CDR3 runs 13 residues. The germline V gene has CDR1 MDHEN and CDR2 SYDVKM. It was RNA transcripts that yielded the amplified TCR beta CDR3 regions. Carried out on the TCR CDR3, a first-round RT-PCR used the HTBI primer set. TCRdb fed the multiplex PCR reads into MiXCR, producing one record per CDR3 protein. The sample yields fewer than 350,000 distinct CDR3 sequences, roughly 18% seen once. A note on this clonotype: What it recognizes is unknown. The junction departs from germline at one end; a sequencing error may be responsible.

Sequenced material: blood. This clonotype was obtained from a woman aged 45 to 65 with Graves' hyperthyroidism. This chain uses TRBV28 with TRBJ2-2, with D maybe TRBD2 (5 bases). CDR3 DNA: TGTGCCGGCAGCTACGGACTGCCCGGGGAGCTGTTTTTT. Its protein product is CAGSYGLPGELFF.